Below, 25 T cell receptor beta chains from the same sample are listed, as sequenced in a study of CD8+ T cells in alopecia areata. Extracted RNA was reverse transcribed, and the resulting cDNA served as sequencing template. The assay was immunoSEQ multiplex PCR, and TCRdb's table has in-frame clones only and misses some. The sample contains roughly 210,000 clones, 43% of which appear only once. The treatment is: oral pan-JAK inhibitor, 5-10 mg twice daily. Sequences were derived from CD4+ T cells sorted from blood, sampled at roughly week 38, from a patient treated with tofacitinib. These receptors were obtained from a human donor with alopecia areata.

The CDR3 region has the DNA TGTGCCAGCAGCTTTAGGGTCTCCTACAATGAGCAGTTCTTC. Its translation is CASSFRVSYNEQFF. The gene calls are TRBV9 and TRBJ2-1; D unclear. The CDR3 is made up of 14 amino acids. Germline CDR1 SGDLS, CDR2 YYNGEE. V dropped 4 bases and J dropped 0 bases, with 8 bases sitting between them.

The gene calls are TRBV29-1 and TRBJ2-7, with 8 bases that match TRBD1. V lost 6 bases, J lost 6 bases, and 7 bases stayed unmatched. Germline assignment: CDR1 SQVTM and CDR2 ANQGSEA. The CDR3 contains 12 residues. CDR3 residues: CSVPGQGSEQYF. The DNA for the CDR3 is TGCAGCGTGCCCGGACAGGGAAGCGAGCAGTACTTC.

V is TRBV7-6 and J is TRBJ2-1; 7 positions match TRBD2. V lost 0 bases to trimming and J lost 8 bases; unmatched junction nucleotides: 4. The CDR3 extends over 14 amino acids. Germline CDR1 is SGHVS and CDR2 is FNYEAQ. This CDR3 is CASSLATSSDEQFF. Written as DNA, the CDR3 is TGTGCCAGCAGCTTAGCGACTAGCAGCGATGAGCAGTTCTTC. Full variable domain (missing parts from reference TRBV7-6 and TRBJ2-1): GAGVSQSPRYKVTKRGQDVALRCDPISGHVSLYWYRQALGQGPEFLTYFNYEAQQDKSGLPNDRFSAERPEGSISTLTIQRTEQRDSAMYRCASSLATSSDEQFFGPGTRLTVL.

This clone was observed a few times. Here the CDR3 reads CASSYLGDRGSQPQHF. Here the CDR3 DNA reads TGTGCCAGCAGCTATTTGGGGGACAGGGGAAGTCAGCCCCAGCATTTT. The chain carries TRBV4-2 and TRBJ1-5; 10 bases agree with TRBD1. J lost 6 bases, V lost 5 bases, and 10 bases had no gene match. CDR3 length: 16 amino acids. Germline CDR1 LGHNA, CDR2 YNFKEQ.

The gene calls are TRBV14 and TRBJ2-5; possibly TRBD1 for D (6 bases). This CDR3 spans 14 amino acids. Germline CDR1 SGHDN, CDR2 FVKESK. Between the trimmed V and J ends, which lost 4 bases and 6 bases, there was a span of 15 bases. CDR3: CASSRTRGVQTQYF. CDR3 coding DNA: TGTGCCAGCAGCCGGACCAGGGGAGTACAGACCCAGTACTTC.

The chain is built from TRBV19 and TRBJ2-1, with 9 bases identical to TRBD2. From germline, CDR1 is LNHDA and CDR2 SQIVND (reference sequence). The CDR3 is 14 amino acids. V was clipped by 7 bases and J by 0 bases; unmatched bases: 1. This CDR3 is CASTSGDSYNEQFF. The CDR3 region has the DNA TGTGCCAGTACTAGCGGGGACTCCTACAATGAGCAGTTCTTC.

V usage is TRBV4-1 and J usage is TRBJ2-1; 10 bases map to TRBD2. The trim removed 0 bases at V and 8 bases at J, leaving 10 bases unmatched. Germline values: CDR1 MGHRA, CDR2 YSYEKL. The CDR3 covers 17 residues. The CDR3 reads CASSQEASGRRGDEQFF. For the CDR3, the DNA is TGCGCCAGCAGCCAAGAGGCTAGCGGGAGAAGAGGGGATGAGCAGTTCTTC.

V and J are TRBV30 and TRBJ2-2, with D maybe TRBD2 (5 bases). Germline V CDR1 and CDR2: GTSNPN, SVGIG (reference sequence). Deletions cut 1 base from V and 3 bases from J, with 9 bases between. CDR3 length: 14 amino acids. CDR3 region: CAWSAGRDTGELFF. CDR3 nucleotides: TGTGCCTGGAGTGCGGGAAGGGACACCGGGGAGCTGTTTTTT.

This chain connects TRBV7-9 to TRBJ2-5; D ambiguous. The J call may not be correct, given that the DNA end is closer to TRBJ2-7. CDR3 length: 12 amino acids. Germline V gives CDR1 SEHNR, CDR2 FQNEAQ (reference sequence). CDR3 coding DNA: TGTGCCAGCAGCTTTCAGAACTACGAGCAGTACTTC. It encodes CASSFQNYEQYF.

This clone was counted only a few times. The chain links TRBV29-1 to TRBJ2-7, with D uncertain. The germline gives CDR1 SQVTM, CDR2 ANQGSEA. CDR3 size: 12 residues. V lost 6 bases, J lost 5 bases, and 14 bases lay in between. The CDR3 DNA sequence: TGCAGCGTCGTCCTCCCCCAAAACGAGCAGTACTTC. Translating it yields CSVVLPQNEQYF.

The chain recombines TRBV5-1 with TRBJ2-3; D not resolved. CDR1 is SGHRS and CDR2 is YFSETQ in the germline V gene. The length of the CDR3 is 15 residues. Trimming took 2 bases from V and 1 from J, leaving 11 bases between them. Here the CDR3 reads CASSFFWSGTDTQYF. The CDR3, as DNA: TGCGCCAGCAGCTTCTTCTGGTCGGGCACAGATACGCAGTATTTT.

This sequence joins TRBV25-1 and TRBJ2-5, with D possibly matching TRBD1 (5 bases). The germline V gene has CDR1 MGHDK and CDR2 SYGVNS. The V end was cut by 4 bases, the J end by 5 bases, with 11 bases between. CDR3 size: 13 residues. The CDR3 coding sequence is TGTGCCAGCAGTGTCCAGGGTCGGGAGACCCAGTACTTC. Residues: CASSVQGRETQYF. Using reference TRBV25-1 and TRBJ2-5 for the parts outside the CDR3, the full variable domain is EADIYQTPRYLVIGTGKKITLECSQTMGHDKMYWYQQDPGMELHLIHYSYGVNSTEKGDLSSESTVSRIRTEHFPLTLESARPSHTSQYLCASSVQGRETQYFGPGTRLLVL.

The CDR3 loop reads CSVEVTAGRIVGYEQYF. In nucleotides, the CDR3 is TGCAGCGTTGAAGTTACCGCCGGCCGGATTGTAGGGTACGAGCAGTACTTC. This chain joins TRBV29-1 and TRBJ2-7; D is unclear. There are 17 residues in the CDR3. Trimming pared 1 base from V and 4 bases from J, leaving 23 bases between. Germline values: CDR1 SQVTM, CDR2 ANQGSEA.

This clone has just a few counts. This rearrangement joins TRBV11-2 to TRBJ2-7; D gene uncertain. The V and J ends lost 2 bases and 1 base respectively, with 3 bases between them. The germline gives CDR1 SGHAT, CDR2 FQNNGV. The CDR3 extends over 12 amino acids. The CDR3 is CASSLTSYEQYF. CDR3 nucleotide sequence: TGTGCCAGCAGCTTAACGTCCTACGAGCAGTACTTC.

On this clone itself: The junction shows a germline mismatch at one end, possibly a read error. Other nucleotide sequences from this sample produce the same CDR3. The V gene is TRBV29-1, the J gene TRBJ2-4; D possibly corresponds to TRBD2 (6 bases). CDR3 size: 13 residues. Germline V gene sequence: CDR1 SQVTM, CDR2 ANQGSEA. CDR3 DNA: TGCAGCGTTGAGGGAGGTGGCAAAAACATTCAATACTTC. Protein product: CSVEGGGKNIQYF.

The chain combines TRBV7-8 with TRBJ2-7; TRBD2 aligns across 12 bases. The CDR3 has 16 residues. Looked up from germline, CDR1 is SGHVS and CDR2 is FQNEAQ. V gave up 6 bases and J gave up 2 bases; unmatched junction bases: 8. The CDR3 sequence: CASSIQRLAGAYEQYF. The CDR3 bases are TGTGCCAGCAGTATTCAGAGACTAGCGGGAGCCTACGAGCAGTACTTC.

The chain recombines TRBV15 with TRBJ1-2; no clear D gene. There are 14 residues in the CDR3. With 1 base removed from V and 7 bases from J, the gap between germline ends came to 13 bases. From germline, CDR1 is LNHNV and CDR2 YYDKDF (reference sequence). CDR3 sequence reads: CATSRAQERSGYTF. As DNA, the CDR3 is TGTGCCACCAGCAGAGCGCAGGAGAGAAGTGGCTACACCTTC.

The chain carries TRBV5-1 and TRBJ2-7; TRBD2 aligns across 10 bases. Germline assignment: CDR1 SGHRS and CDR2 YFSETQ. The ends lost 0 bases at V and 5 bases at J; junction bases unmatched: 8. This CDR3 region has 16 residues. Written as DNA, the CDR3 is TGCGCCAGCAGCTTGGTAATCGGAACTAGCGGGGACGAGCAGTACTTC. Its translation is CASSLVIGTSGDEQYF.

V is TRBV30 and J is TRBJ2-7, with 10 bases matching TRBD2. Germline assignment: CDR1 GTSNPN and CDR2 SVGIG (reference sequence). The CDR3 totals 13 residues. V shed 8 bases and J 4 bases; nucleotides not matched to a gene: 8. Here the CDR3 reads CAVQREGLYEQYF. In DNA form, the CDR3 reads TGTGCCGTTCAGCGGGAGGGCCTTTACGAGCAGTACTTC. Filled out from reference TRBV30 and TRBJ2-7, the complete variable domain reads SQTIHQWPATLVQPVGSPLSLECTVEGTSNPNLYWYRQAAGRGLQLLFYSVGIGQISSEVPQNLSASRPQDRQFILSSKKLLLSDSGFYLCAVQREGLYEQYFGPGTRLTVT.

The CDR3 DNA sequence: TGCAGCGTTGAAGGTCCCAGGGGGCTCACTGAAGCTTTCTTT. It yields the protein CSVEGPRGLTEAFF. The V call is TRBV29-1, the J call TRBJ1-1, with 8 bases matching TRBD1. In germline, CDR1 is SQVTM, CDR2 ANQGSEA. This CDR3 contains 14 residues. The ends lost 1 base at V and 4 bases at J; junction bases unmatched: 5.

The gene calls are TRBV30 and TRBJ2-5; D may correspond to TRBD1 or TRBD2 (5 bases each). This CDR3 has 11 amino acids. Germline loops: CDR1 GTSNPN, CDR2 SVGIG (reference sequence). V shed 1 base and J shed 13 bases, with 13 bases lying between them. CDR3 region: CAWSASGTMYF. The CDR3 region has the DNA TGTGCCTGGAGTGCCTCCGGGACCATGTACTTC.

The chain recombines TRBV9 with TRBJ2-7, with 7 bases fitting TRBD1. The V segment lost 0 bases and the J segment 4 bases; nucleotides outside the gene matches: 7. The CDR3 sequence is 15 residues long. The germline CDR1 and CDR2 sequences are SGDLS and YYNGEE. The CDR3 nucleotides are TGTGCCAGCAGCGTAGCGGGGACAGAAAGTTACGAGCAGTACTTC. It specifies CASSVAGTESYEQYF.

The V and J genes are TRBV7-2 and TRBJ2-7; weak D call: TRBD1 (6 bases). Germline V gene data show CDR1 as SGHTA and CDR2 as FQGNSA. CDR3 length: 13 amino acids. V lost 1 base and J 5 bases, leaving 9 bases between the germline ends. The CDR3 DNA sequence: TGTGCCAGCAGCTTAGATAGGGGGAACGAGCAGTACTTC. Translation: CASSLDRGNEQYF.

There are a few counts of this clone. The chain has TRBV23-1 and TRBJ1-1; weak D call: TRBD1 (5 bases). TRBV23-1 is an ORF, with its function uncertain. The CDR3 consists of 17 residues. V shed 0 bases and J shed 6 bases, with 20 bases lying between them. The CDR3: CASSQSTDLGVFAEAFF. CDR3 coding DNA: TGCGCCAGCAGTCAATCAACGGATTTGGGGGTATTCGCTGAAGCTTTCTTT.

CDR3 in DNA: TGTGCCAGCAGCTTAGAGGGGACAGGGGGATATAGCAATCAGCCCCAGCATTTT. This translates into CASSLEGTGGYSNQPQHF. This chain uses TRBV7-9 with TRBJ1-5, with TRBD1 matching 11 bases. Germline V gives CDR1 SEHNR, CDR2 FQNEAQ (reference sequence). Germline trimming cut 1 base from V and 0 bases from J; bases unmatched to any gene: 5. CDR3 length: 18 amino acids.